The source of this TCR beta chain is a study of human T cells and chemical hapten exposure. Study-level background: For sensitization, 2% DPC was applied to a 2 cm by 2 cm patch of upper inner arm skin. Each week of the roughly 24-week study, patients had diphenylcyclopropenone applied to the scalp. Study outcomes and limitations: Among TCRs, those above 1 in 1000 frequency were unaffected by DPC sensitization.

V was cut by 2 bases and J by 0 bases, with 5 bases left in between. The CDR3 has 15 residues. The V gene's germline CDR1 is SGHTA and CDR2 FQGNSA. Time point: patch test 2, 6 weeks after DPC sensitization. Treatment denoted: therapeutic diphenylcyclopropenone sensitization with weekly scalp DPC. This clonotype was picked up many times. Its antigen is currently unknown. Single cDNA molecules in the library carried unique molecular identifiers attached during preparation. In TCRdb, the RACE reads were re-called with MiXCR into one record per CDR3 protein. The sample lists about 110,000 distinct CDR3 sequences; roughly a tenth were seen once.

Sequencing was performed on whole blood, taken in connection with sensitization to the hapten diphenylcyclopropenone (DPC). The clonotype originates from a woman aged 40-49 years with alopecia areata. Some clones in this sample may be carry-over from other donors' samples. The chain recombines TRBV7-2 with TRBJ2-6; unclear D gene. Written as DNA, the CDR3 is TGTGCCAGCAGCTTACAGGCCTCTGGGGCCAACGTCCTGACTTTC. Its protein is CASSLQASGANVLTF.